This entry concerns a single T cell receptor beta chain. Clones were read by immunoSEQ multiplex PCR, and TCRdb kept only the in-frame ones, dropping some. The profile shows roughly 93,000 clones, about 84% of them singletons. The sample is drawn from a study of blood T cell repertoires in COVID-19. Study-wide context: Acute and convalescent COVID-19 samples came from the United States, Italy and Spain.

Germline-derived CDR1 and CDR2 are MNHEY and SVGAGI. J gave up 1 base and V 4 bases, and 4 bases lay outside the gene matches. The CDR3 is made up of 15 amino acids. The V call is TRBV6-5, the J call TRBJ1-1; 9 nucleotides match TRBD1. Sequencing was carried out using peripheral blood. The TCR comes from a woman aged 80 or over with acute or convalescent COVID-19. CDR3 sequence reads: CASSSGQGRNTEAFF. The DNA of the CDR3 is TGTGCCAGCAGTTCTGGACAGGGGCGGAACACTGAAGCTTTCTTT.